This T cell receptor (beta chain) was documented in a study of blood T cell repertoires in COVID-19. Study-level background: Researchers got acute and convalescent COVID-19 samples from the United States, Italy and Spain. The cDNA or gDNA used as material had been derived from T cells, B-cell-depleted T cells, or PBMCs.

Sequencing was performed with immunoSEQ multiplex PCR; in TCRdb, only in-frame clones are kept and a portion is missing. The sample has roughly 410,000 clones, about 90% seen once. One Seattle source followed patients from active infection through their disease course. Germline CDR1 and CDR2: KGHSH and LQKENI. Trimming pared 8 bases from V and 2 bases from J, leaving 16 bases between. The CDR3 has 15 amino acids. This sequence was found in an older woman with COVID-19, enrolled during active disease. The J gene is TRBJ2-4, the V gene TRBV18; no reliable D call. Sequenced input: peripheral blood. CDR3 DNA: TGTGCCAGCACTTATATAGGCGGTACCAAAAACATTCAGTACTTC. Protein product: CASTYIGGTKNIQYF.